What follows are 14 T cell receptor beta chains derived from one specimen sequenced in a study of blood T cell repertoires in COVID-19. Profiling relied on immunoSEQ multiplex PCR, and the TCRdb table lists in-frame clones only, not all of them. The sample holds 25,000 to 30,000 clones, approximately 83% seen once. The sample was peripheral blood. The receptors were sampled from an elderly woman with COVID-19, enrolled during active disease.

CDR3 sequence reads: CSVSPTVSTEAFF. The DNA for the CDR3 is TGCAGCGTTAGCCCGACAGTGAGCACTGAAGCTTTCTTT. The chain combines TRBV29-1 with TRBJ1-1, with D possibly matching TRBD1 (5 bases). This CDR3 has 13 residues. Germline CDR1 is SQVTM and CDR2 is ANQGSEA. V was cut by 5 bases and J by 4 bases, with 14 bases left in between.

The J gene is TRBJ1-2, the V gene TRBV7-9; no clear D. This CDR3 has 15 amino acids. Looked up from germline, CDR1 is SEHNR and CDR2 is FQNEAQ (reference sequence). With 7 bases removed from V and 1 base from J, the gap between germline ends came to 16 bases. This CDR3 is CASTRQVPFNYGYTF. The DNA of the CDR3 is TGTGCCAGCACCAGGCAGGTTCCGTTTAACTATGGCTACACCTTC.

The V call is TRBV15, the J call TRBJ2-4, with 7 bases that match TRBD1. The CDR3 has 16 amino acids. The ends lost 3 bases at V and 0 bases at J; junction bases unmatched: 5. CDR1 and CDR2 (germline): LNHNV, YYDKDF (reference sequence). The CDR3 reads CATSSRDRIAKNIQYF. CDR3 in DNA: TGTGCCACCAGCAGCAGGGACAGAATAGCCAAAAACATTCAGTACTTC.

The gene calls are TRBV19 and TRBJ2-7; 7 bases match TRBD1. The CDR3 covers 15 residues. Germline V gene sequence: CDR1 LNHDA, CDR2 SQIVND (reference sequence). Trimming removed 5 bases from V and 3 bases from J; junction bases left unmatched: 10. In DNA, the CDR3 is TGTGCCAGTAGTGCATCGACAGGGCAACTCTACGAGCAGTACTTC. It yields the protein CASSASTGQLYEQYF.

V gene TRBV6-1 combines with J gene TRBJ1-5, with TRBD1 as a possible D gene (6 bases). V was clipped by 4 bases and J by 1 base, with 14 bases between them. Germline V gene lookup returns CDR1 MNHNS and CDR2 SASEGT. The CDR3 length is 16 residues. CDR3 bases: TGTGCCAGCAGTGTAGTCGGGGGGGCGAGCAATCAGCCCCAGCATTTT. Its translation is CASSVVGGASNQPQHF.

V usage is TRBV3-1 (or the pseudogene TRBV3-2) and J usage is TRBJ1-2; 9 bases map to TRBD1. Germline V lookup: CDR1 LGHDT, CDR2 YNNKEL (reference sequence). V shed 1 base, J shed 2 bases, and the junction held 2 bases outside the gene matches. CDR3 size: 15 residues. DNA of the CDR3: TGTGCCAGCAGCCAAGTCACAGGGGGCAACTATGGCTACACCTTC. This sequence encodes CASSQVTGGNYGYTF.

This clone was counted only a few times. The J gene is TRBJ2-7, the V gene TRBV6-5, with 8 bases that match TRBD1. This CDR3 region has 15 residues. CDR1 and CDR2 from the germline V gene are MNHEY and SVGAGI. The V gene end was trimmed by 6 bases and the J gene end by 4 bases; junction bases not matched to a gene: 11. CDR3 coding DNA: TGTGCCAGCAGAGCCGGGACAGGAAGGAGTTACGAGCAGTACTTC. Translation: CASRAGTGRSYEQYF.

This clone was seen a handful of times. V gene TRBV6-1 combines with J gene TRBJ1-5; possible D gene TRBD1, 6 bases. Trimming removed 2 bases from V and 6 bases from J, with 14 bases in between. This CDR3 is built from 15 residues. Germline-derived CDR1 and CDR2 are MNHNS and SASEGT. DNA of the CDR3: TGTGCCAGCAGTGAAAGGGGGGGACGGAGTCAGCCCCAGCATTTT. Its translation is CASSERGGRSQPQHF.

The V and J genes are TRBV2 and TRBJ2-1; D possibly corresponds to TRBD1 (5 bases). Germline assignment: CDR1 SNHLY and CDR2 FYNNEI. Trimming cost V 5 bases and J 3 bases, with 8 bases left between them. The CDR3 has 13 amino acids. CDR3 DNA: TGTGCCAGCAGTTTCGACAGCTACAATGAGCAGTTCTTC. Translated: CASSFDSYNEQFF.

This clone turned up a few times. The rearrangement uses TRBV24-1 and TRBJ2-3, with 8 bases that match TRBD2. CDR3 length equals 15 residues. J was trimmed by 0 bases and V by 6 bases; bases with no gene match: 4. Germline CDR1 KGHDR, CDR2 SFDVKD. The CDR3 protein is CATSQGGRSTDTQYF. In DNA, the CDR3 is TGTGCCACCAGTCAAGGCGGGAGGAGCACAGATACGCAGTATTTT.

The chain has TRBV11-2 and TRBJ2-1; 13 nucleotides agree with TRBD2. CDR1 is SGHAT and CDR2 is FQNNGV in the germline V gene. The J segment lost 2 bases and the V segment lost 5 bases, leaving 6 bases of the junction unmatched. This CDR3 contains 17 residues. This CDR3 reads CASSTRTSGGTYNEQFF. The CDR3 nucleotides are TGTGCCAGCAGCACTCGGACTAGCGGGGGTACCTACAATGAGCAGTTCTTC. Complete variable domain (other parts from reference TRBV11-2 and TRBJ2-1): EAGVAQSPRYKIIEKRQSVAFWCNPISGHATLYWYQQILGQGPKLLIQFQNNGVVDDSQLPKDRFSAERLKGVDSTLKIQPAKLEDSAVYLCASSTRTSGGTYNEQFFGPGTRLTVL.

The V gene is TRBV2, the J gene TRBJ1-1; D ambiguous. Germline CDR1 and CDR2: SNHLY and FYNNEI. V was trimmed by 7 bases and J by 5 bases, leaving 17 bases between them. The CDR3 sequence is 14 residues long. The CDR3 loop is CASKLESGLTEAFF. In nucleotides, the CDR3 is TGTGCCAGCAAACTTGAGTCGGGATTGACTGAAGCTTTCTTT.

V is TRBV19 and J is TRBJ1-1; D gene ambiguous. This CDR3 region has 16 residues. Germline loops: CDR1 LNHDA, CDR2 SQIVND (reference sequence). Trimming stripped 3 bases from V and 5 bases from J, with 19 bases between. The CDR3 DNA follows: TGTGCCAGTAGTATCAGGCATGGAGAGGGCAGAACTGAAGCTTTCTTT. It translates to CASSIRHGEGRTEAFF.

The chain links TRBV27 to TRBJ1-6; TRBD1 agrees at 9 bases. V lost 5 bases and J lost 6; bases outside the gene matches: 5. The CDR3 spans 15 residues. Germline CDR1 is MNHEY and CDR2 is SMNVEV (reference sequence). CDR3 nucleotide sequence: TGTGCCAGCAGTAGGGGGACAGGGCGTAATTCACCCCTCCACTTT. As protein: CASSRGTGRNSPLHF.